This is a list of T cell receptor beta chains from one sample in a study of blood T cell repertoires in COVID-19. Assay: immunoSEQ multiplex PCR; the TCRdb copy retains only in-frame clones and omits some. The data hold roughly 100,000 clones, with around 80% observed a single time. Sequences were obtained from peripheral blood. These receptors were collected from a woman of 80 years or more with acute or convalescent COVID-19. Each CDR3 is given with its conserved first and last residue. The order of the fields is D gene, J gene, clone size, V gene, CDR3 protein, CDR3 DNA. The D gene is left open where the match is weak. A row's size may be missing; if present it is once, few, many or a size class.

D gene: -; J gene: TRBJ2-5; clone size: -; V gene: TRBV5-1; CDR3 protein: CASGTGGLQETQYF; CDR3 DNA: TGCGCCAGCGGGACCGGGGGACTCCAAGAGACCCAGTACTTC
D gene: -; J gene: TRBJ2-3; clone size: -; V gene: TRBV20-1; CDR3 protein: CSALGADTQYF; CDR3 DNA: TGCAGTGCATTAGGAGCAGATACGCAGTATTTT
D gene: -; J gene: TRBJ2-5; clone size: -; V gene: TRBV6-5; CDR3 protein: CASKYRTWGQETQYF; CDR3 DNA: TGTGCCAGCAAGTACAGGACGTGGGGCCAGGAGACCCAGTACTTC
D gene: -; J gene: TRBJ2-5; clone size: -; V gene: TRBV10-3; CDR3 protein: CAISTSYQETQYF; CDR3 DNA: TGTGCCATCAGTACTTCGTACCAAGAGACCCAGTACTTC
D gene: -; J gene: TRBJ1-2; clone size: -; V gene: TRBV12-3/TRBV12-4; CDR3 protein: CASSPTLYGYTF; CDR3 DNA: TGTGCCAGCAGTCCGACACTCTATGGCTACACCTTC
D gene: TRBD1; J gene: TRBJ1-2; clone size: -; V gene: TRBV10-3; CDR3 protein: CAISVTGDNYGYTF; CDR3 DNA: TGTGCCATCAGTGTTACAGGGGACAACTATGGCTACACCTTC
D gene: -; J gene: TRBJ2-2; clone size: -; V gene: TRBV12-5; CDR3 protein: CASGSDLNTGELFF; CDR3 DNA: TGTGCTAGTGGTTCCGACTTGAACACCGGGGAGCTGTTTTTT
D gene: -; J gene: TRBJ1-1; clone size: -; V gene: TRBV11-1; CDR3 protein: CASSDEGYPGNRAFF; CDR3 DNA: TGTGCCAGCAGCGACGAAGGGTATCCGGGGAATAGGGCTTTCTTT
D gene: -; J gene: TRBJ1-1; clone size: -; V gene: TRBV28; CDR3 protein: CASSLTQGTEAFF; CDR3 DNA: TGTGCCAGCAGTTTAACACAGGGCACTGAAGCTTTCTTT
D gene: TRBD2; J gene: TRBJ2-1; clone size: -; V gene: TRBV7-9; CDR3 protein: CASSSPGLGYNEQFF; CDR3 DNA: TGTGCCAGCAGTTCCCCGGGACTAGGCTACAATGAGCAGTTCTTC
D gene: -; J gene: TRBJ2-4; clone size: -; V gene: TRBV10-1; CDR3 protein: CASSAGDLNIQYF; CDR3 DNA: TGCGCCAGCAGTGCGGGAGACTTAAACATTCAGTACTTC
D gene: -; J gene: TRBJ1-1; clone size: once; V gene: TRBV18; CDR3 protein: CASSPSGFYTEAFF; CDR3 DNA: TGTGCCAGCTCACCCTCGGGTTTTTACACTGAAGCTTTCTTT
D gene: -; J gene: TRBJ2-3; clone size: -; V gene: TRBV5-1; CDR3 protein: CASSLAGLDTQYF; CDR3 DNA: TGCGCCAGCAGCTTGGCCGGTCTAGATACGCAGTATTTT
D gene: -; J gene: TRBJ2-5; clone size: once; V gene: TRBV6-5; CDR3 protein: CASSYSRAQETQYF; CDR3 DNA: TGTGCCAGCAGTTACTCGCGGGCCCAAGAGACCCAGTACTTC
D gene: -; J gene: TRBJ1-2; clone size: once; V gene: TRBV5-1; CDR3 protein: CASSPDSSPGYTF; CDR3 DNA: TGCGCCAGCAGCCCGGACAGTTCGCCCGGCTACACCTTC
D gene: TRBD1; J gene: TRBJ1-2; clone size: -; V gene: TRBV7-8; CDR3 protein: CASSLKPDRANYGYTF; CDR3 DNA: TGTGCCAGCAGCTTAAAGCCAGACAGGGCAAACTATGGCTACACCTTC
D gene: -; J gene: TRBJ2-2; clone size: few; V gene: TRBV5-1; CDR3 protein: CASREPSGRLFF; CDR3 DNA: TGCGCCAGCAGAGAACCTTCAGGGCGGTTGTTTTTT
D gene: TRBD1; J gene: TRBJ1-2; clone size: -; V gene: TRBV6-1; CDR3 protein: CASRRQGLDGYTF; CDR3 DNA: TGTGCCAGCAGGCGACAGGGTCTTGATGGCTACACCTTC
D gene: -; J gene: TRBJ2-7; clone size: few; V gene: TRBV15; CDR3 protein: CATSRDEEGDKQYF; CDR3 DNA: TGTGCCACCAGCAGAGATGAGGAGGGTGATAAGCAGTACTTC
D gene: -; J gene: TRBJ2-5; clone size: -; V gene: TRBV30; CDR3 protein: CAWSPTGVGGETQYF; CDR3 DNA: TGTGCCTGGAGTCCCACGGGAGTTGGGGGAGAGACCCAGTACTTC
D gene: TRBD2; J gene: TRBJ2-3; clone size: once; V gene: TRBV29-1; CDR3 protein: CSVDSTSGTDTQYF; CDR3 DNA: TGCAGCGTTGACTCGACTAGCGGGACAGATACGCAGTATTTT
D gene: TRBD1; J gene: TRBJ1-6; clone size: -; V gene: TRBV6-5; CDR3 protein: CASSRTGGTRKPLHF; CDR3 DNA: TGTGCCAGCAGCAGAACAGGGGGCACGCGGAAACCCCTCCACTTT
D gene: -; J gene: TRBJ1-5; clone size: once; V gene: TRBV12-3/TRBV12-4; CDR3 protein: CASSFTGRQPQHF; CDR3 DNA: TGTGCCAGCAGTTTTACAGGGCGGCAGCCCCAGCATTTT
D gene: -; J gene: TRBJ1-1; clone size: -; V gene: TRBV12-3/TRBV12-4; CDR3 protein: CASSLSGTEAFF; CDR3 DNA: TGTGCCAGCAGTTTATCAGGCACTGAAGCTTTCTTT
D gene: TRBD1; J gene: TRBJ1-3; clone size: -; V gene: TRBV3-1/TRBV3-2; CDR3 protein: CASRQQGAAGNTIYF; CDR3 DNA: TGTGCCAGCAGACAACAGGGGGCTGCTGGAAACACCATATATTTT
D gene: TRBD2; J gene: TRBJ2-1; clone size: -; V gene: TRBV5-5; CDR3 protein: CASSPGLVVVYNEQFF; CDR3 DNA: TGTGCCAGCAGCCCCGGACTAGTGGTAGTCTACAATGAGCAGTTCTTC
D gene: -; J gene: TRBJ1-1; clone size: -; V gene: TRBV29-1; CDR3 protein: CSVVGGEDTEAFF; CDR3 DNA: TGCAGCGTTGTTGGGGGGGAGGACACTGAAGCTTTCTTT